A single sample gave rise to the 7 T cell receptor beta chains below, sequenced in a study of cytomegalovirus exposure and HLA in healthy donors. Vbeta (60) and Jbeta (13) primers were used in the PCR. Only in-frame clones appear in the TCRdb table, and some are missing; sequencing was by immunoSEQ multiplex PCR. In the table there are over 150,000 clones, approximately 84% of which are singletons. The sequenced material came from PBMCs. The receptors stem from a woman aged 45-65 years in good health and CMV-seropositive.

The chain has TRBV9 and TRBJ1-1; the D is unclear. This CDR3 has 13 residues. In germline, CDR1 is SGDLS, CDR2 YYNGEE. V lost 0 bases and J 7 bases, leaving 10 bases between the germline ends. In DNA form, the CDR3 reads TGTGCCAGCAGCGTAGGCCAGAATCGTGAAGCTTTCTTT. Protein: CASSVGQNREAFF.

V is TRBV28 and J is TRBJ2-1, with 7 bases lining up with TRBD2. Germline V CDR1 and CDR2: MDHEN, SYDVKM. The CDR3 spans 14 residues. V gave up 7 bases and J gave up 3 bases; unmatched junction bases: 6. The CDR3 region is CASTVAGSYNEQFF. In nucleotides, the CDR3 is TGTGCCAGCACGGTAGCGGGTAGCTACAATGAGCAGTTCTTC.

The sample holds a few counts of this clone. The gene calls are TRBV5-1 and TRBJ1-2, with 9 bases matching TRBD1. Unmatched junction bases numbered 9, after V lost 0 bases and J lost 6 bases. The CDR3 is 16 amino acids. The germline V gene encodes CDR1 SGHRS and CDR2 YFSETQ. CDR3 region: CASSLVSGQGSHGYTF. Written as DNA, the CDR3 is TGCGCCAGCAGCTTGGTATCTGGACAGGGGTCACATGGCTACACCTTC.

The chain employs TRBV6-5 and TRBJ2-3; the match to TRBD2 covers 13 bases. Germline assignment: CDR1 MNHEY and CDR2 SVGAGI. V trimming: 4 bases; J trimming: 4 bases; junction bases outside the gene matches: 2. The CDR3 has 15 amino acids. Here the CDR3 DNA reads TGTGCCAGCAGTTTACTAGCGGGGGGGCCAGATACGCAGTATTTT. It codes for CASSLLAGGPDTQYF.

The CDR3 bases are TGTGCCAGCAGCTTAGTCGGGACTAGCGGGCGGGAGACCCAGTACTTC. Amino acids: CASSLVGTSGRETQYF. This rearrangement joins TRBV7-6 to TRBJ2-5, with 12 bases fitting TRBD2. The CDR3 consists of 16 residues. The trim removed 1 base at V and 5 bases at J, leaving 5 bases unmatched. Germline CDR1 SGHVS, CDR2 FNYEAQ.

This clone was seen just once. V usage is TRBV30 and J usage is TRBJ1-2; tentative D call: TRBD1 (6 bases). Looked up from germline, CDR1 is GTSNPN and CDR2 is SVGIG (reference sequence). The CDR3 runs to 14 residues. V lost 4 bases, J lost 4 bases, and 16 bases lay in between. In DNA form, the CDR3 reads TGTGCCTGGAATCCAAGGGGGACCATCTATGGCTACACCTTC. Its translation is CAWNPRGTIYGYTF.

The CDR3 sequence: CASSGGQPHWVGYTF. The CDR3 DNA reads as TGTGCCAGCAGCGGGGGACAGCCCCACTGGGTAGGCTACACCTTC. The chain links TRBV9 to TRBJ1-2; 7 bases match TRBD1. The CDR3 runs 15 residues. V lost 3 bases and J lost 8; bases outside the gene matches: 13. The germline V gene encodes CDR1 SGDLS and CDR2 YYNGEE.